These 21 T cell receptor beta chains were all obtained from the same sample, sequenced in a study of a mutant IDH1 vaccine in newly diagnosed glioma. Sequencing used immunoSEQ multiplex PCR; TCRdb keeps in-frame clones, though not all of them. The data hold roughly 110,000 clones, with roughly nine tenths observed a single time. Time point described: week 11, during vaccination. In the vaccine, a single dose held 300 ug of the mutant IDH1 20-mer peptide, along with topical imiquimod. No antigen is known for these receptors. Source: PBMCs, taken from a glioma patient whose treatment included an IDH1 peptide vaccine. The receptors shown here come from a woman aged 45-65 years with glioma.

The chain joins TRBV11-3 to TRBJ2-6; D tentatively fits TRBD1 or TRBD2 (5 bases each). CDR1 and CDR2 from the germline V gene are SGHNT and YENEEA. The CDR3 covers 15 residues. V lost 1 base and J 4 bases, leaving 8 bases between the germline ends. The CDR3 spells CASSLGGVGANVLTF. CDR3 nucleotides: TGTGCCAGCAGCTTAGGAGGGGTAGGGGCCAACGTCCTGACTTTC. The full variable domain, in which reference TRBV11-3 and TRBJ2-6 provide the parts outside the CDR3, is EAGVVQSPRYKIIEKKQPVAFWCNPISGHNTLYWYLQNLGQGPELLIRYENEEAVDDSQLPKDRFSAERLKGVDSTLKIQPAELGDSAVYLCASSLGGVGANVLTFGAGSRLTVL.

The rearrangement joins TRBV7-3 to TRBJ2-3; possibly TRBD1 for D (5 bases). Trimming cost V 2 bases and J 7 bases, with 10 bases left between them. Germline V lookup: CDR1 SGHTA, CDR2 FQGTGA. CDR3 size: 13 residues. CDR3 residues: CASSLGAEYTQYF. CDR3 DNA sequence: TGTGCCAGCAGCTTAGGGGCGGAATATACGCAGTATTTT.

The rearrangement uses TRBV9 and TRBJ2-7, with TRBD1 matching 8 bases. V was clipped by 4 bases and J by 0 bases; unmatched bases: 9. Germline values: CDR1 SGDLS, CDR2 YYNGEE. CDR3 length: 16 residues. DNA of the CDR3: TGTGCCAGCAGCCCCCGGACAGGGCCAAGCTCCTACGAGCAGTACTTC. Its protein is CASSPRTGPSSYEQYF.

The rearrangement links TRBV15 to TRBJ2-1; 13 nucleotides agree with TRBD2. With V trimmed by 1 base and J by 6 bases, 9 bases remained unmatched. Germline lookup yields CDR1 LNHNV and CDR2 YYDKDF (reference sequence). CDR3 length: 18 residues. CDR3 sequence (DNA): TGTGCCACCAGCAGAGCGACCTGGACTAGCGGGAGTCTCAATGAGCAGTTCTTC. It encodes CATSRATWTSGSLNEQFF.

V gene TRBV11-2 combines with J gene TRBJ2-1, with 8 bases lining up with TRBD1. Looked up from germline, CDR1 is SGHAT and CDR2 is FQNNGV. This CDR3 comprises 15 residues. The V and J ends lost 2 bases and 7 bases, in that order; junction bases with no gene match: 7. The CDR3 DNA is TGTGCCAGCAGCTTACAGGGGGCCGTACGTAATGAGCAGTTCTTC. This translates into CASSLQGAVRNEQFF.

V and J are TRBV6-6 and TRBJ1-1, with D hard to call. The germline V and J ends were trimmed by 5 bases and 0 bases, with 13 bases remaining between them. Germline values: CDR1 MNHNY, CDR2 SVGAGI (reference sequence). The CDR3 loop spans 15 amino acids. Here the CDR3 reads CASSPLALMNTEAFF. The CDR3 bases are TGTGCCAGCAGTCCCCTCGCGCTCATGAACACTGAAGCTTTCTTT.

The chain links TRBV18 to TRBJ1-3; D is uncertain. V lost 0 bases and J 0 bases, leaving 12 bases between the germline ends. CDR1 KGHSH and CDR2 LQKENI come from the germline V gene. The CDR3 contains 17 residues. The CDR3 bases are TGTGCCAGCTCACCACCCCCTGGACTCCTCTCTGGAAACACCATATATTTT. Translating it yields CASSPPPGLLSGNTIYF.

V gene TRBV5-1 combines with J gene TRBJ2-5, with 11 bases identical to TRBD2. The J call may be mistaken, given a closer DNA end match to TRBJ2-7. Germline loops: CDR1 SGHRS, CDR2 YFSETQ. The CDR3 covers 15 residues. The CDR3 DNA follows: TGCGCCAGCAGCAACCTAGCGGGAGGTGGGAACGAGCAGTACTTC. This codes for CASSNLAGGGNEQYF.

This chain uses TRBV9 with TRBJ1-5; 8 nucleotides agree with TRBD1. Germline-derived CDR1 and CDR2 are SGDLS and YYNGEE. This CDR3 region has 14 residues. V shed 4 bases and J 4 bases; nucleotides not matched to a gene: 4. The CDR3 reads CASSPGQANQPQHF. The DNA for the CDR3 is TGTGCCAGCAGCCCGGGACAGGCGAATCAGCCCCAGCATTTT.

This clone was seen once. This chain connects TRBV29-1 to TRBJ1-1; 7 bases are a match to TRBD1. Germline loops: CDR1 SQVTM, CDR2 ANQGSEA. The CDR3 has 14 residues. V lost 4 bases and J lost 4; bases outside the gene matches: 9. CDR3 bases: TGCAGCGTTGGAAAGGGGGCGCAGGGCACTGAAGCTTTCTTT. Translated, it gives CSVGKGAQGTEAFF.

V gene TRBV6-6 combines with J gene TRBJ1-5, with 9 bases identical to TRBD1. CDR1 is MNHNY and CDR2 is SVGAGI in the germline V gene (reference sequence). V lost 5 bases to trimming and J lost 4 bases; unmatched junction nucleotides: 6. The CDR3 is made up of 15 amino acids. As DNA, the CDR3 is TGTGCCAGCAGTCGCGGGACAGGGAATAATCAGCCCCAGCATTTT. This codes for CASSRGTGNNQPQHF.

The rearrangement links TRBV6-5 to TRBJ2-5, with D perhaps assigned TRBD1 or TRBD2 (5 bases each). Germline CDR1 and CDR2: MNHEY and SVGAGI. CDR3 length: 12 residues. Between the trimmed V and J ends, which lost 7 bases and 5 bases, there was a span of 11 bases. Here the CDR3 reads CASTGWGETQYF. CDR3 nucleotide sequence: TGTGCCAGCACAGGGTGGGGGGAGACCCAGTACTTC.

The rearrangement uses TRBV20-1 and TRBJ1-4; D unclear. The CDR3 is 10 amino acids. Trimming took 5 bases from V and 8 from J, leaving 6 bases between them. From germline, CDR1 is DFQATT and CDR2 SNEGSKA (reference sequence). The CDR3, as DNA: TGCAGTGCTGGTGGGGAAAAACTGTTTTTT. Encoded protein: CSAGGEKLFF.

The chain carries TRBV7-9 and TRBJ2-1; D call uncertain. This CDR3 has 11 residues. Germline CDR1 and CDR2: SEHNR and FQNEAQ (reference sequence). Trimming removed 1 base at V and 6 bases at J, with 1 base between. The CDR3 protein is CASSLGNEQFF. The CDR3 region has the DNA TGTGCCAGCAGCTTAGGCAATGAGCAGTTCTTC.

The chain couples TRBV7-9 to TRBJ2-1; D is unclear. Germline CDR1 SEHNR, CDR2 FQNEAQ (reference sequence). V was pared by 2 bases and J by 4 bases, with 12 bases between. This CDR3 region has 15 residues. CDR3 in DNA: TGTGCCAGCAGCTTAAGTCGGACGCAATACAATGAGCAGTTCTTC. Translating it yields CASSLSRTQYNEQFF.

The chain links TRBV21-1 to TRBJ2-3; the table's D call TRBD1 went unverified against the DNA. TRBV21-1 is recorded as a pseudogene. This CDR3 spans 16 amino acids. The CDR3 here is CASSMGRRNSTDTQYF. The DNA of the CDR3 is TGTGCCAGCAGCATGGGGCGGCGGAACAGCACAGATACGCAGTATTTT.

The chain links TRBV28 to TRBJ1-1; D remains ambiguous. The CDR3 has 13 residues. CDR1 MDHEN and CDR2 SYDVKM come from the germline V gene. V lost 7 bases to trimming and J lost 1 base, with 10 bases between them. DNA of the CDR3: TGTGCCAGCATAACTTACTCGAACACTGAAGCTTTCTTT. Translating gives CASITYSNTEAFF.

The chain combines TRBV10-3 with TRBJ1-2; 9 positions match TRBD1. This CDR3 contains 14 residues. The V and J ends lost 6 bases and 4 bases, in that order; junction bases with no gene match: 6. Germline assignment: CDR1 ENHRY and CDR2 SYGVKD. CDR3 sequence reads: CAIRGQGIVYGYTF. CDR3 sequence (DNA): TGTGCCATCAGAGGACAGGGGATTGTCTATGGCTACACCTTC.

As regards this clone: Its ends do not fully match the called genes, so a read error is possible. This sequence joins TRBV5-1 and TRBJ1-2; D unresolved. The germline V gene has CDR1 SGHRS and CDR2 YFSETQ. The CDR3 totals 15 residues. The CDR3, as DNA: TGTGCCAGCAGCTTGGTCGCTGCACAGCACTATGGCTACACCTTC. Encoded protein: CASSLVAAQHYGYTF.

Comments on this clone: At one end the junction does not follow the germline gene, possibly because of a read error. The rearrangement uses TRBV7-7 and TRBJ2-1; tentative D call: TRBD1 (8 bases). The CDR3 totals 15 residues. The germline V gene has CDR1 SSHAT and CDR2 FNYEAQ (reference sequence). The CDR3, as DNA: TGTGCTAGCAGCTCCAACAGGGGGGGCCACAATGAGCAGTTCTTC. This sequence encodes CASSSNRGGHNEQFF.

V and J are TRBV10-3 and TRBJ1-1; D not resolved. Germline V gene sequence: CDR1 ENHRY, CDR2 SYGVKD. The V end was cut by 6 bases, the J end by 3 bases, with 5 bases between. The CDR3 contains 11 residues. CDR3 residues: CAISADTEAFF. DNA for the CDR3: TGTGCCATCAGCGCCGACACTGAAGCTTTCTTT.